These 10 T cell receptor beta chains originate from one sample sequenced in a study of T cell responses to AZD1222 COVID-19 vaccine. The protocol was immunoSEQ multiplex PCR, while the TCRdb copy is restricted to in-frame clones and leaves out a portion. The sample shows some 80,000 clones, about 87% of them seen only once. The sequencing used peripheral blood, collected on day 0 of AZD1222 vaccination. The receptors originated from an adult in good health.

This rearrangement joins TRBV7-9 to TRBJ1-1; no firm D call. V was shortened by 5 bases and J by 9 bases, with 10 bases between the two germline ends. This CDR3 has 11 residues. Germline assignment: CDR1 SEHNR and CDR2 FQNEAQ (reference sequence). CDR3 residues: CASSNDYQAFF. The CDR3 nucleotides read TGTGCCAGCAGCAACGACTACCAAGCTTTCTTT.

This sequence joins TRBV2 and TRBJ2-2, with D uncertain. V lost 3 bases and J lost 5, with 13 bases in between. Germline-derived CDR1 and CDR2 are SNHLY and FYNNEI. CDR3 length: 15 residues. In DNA form, the CDR3 reads TGTGCCAGCAGTGATGGCTACCTCCGGACCGGGGAGCTGTTTTTT. As protein: CASSDGYLRTGELFF.

The V gene is TRBV3-1 (or the pseudogene TRBV3-2), the J gene TRBJ1-5; D not resolved. The germline CDR1 and CDR2 sequences are LGHDT and YNNKEL (reference sequence). The CDR3 extends over 13 amino acids. The V end was cut by 2 bases, the J end by 11 bases, with 13 bases between. This chain's CDR3 is CASSQFPGAAQHF. For the CDR3, the DNA is TGTGCCAGCAGCCAATTCCCGGGAGCGGCCCAGCATTTT.

V and J are TRBV19 and TRBJ2-1; 11 bases line up with TRBD2. The J segment lost 6 bases and the V segment lost 6 bases, leaving 7 bases of the junction unmatched. CDR1 and CDR2 (germline): LNHDA, SQIVND (reference sequence). The CDR3 runs 15 residues. DNA of the CDR3: TGTGCCAGTAGAAAGAGTAGCGGGGGGGCCAATGAGCAGTTCTTC. Amino acids: CASRKSSGGANEQFF.

The chain recombines TRBV9 with TRBJ2-5; D perhaps matches TRBD2 (6 bases). The germline gives CDR1 SGDLS, CDR2 YYNGEE. The CDR3 contains 18 residues. Trimming took 0 bases from V and 1 from J, leaving 19 bases between them. DNA of the CDR3: TGTGCCAGCAGCGTAGGGTCCGGGACGGTGGGACTCCAAGAGACCCAGTACTTC. It is translated as CASSVGSGTVGLQETQYF.

The J gene is TRBJ1-3, the V gene TRBV29-1; D call uncertain. CDR1 SQVTM and CDR2 ANQGSEA come from the germline V gene. Trimming pared 6 bases from V and 3 bases from J, leaving 9 bases between. This CDR3 comprises 12 residues. As DNA, the CDR3 is TGCAGCGTGGCAAGCCATGGAAACACCATATATTTT. Protein: CSVASHGNTIYF.

CDR3 protein: CASSVGYYGYTF. CDR3 DNA sequence: TGTGCCAGTAGTGTCGGATACTATGGCTACACCTTC. The V call is TRBV19, the J call TRBJ1-2; no clear D. V was pared by 5 bases and J by 3 bases, with 7 bases between. The germline V gene has CDR1 LNHDA and CDR2 SQIVND (reference sequence). The CDR3 consists of 12 residues.

The V call is TRBV5-1, the J call TRBJ1-1; a weak D match, TRBD1 (6 bases). The CDR3 covers 14 residues. The germline V gene has CDR1 SGHRS and CDR2 YFSETQ. Trimming removed 1 base from V and 3 bases from J, with 10 bases in between. CDR3 in amino acids: CASSLYAGDTEAFF. CDR3 DNA sequence: TGCGCCAGCAGCTTGTATGCAGGGGACACTGAAGCTTTCTTT.

V and J are TRBV7-8 and TRBJ1-1; D remains unclear. Deletions cut 1 base from V and 4 bases from J, with 4 bases between. The CDR3 totals 12 residues. The V gene's germline CDR1 is SGHVS and CDR2 FQNEAQ. CDR3 loop: CASSLDATEAFF. For the CDR3, the DNA is TGTGCCAGCAGCTTAGACGCCACTGAAGCTTTCTTT.

This chain connects TRBV3-1 (or the pseudogene TRBV3-2) to TRBJ1-1; D is undetermined. The germline V and J ends were trimmed by 2 bases and 5 bases, with 12 bases remaining between them. Germline CDR1 is LGHDT and CDR2 is YNNKEL (reference sequence). CDR3 length equals 14 residues. For the CDR3, the DNA is TGTGCCAGCAGCCAAACGTCTTCACGGACTGAAGCTTTCTTT. Protein sequence: CASSQTSSRTEAFF.